This passage covers 17 T cell receptor beta chains from one sample sequenced in a study of shared clonotypes between healthy human individuals. Only in-frame clones appear in the TCRdb table, and some are missing; sequencing was by immunoSEQ multiplex PCR. Seen here are over a million clones, about 96% observed once, and the top ten hold over 1%. The sequencing sample was made of naive CD4+ T cells sorted from blood. The subset was: CD45RA+ positively selected. The receptors derive from a man under 40 in good health.

The chain carries TRBV27 and TRBJ1-1; D is unresolved. V lost 7 bases to trimming and J lost 1 base, with 4 bases between them. CDR3 size: 11 residues. CDR1 is MNHEY and CDR2 is SMNVEV in the germline V gene (reference sequence). The CDR3 protein is CASKGNTEAFF. CDR3 in DNA: TGTGCCAGCAAGGGGAACACTGAAGCTTTCTTT.

The chain joins TRBV25-1 to TRBJ2-5, with a tentative D call TRBD1 (6 bases). The germline V gene has CDR1 MGHDK and CDR2 SYGVNS. The CDR3 has 15 amino acids. Deletions cut 7 bases from V and 1 base from J, with 16 bases between. CDR3 amino acids: CASTSGGGGQETQYF. DNA for the CDR3: TGTGCCAGCACCTCGGGTGGGGGCGGCCAAGAGACCCAGTACTTC.

This clone was seen a single time. The genes are TRBV7-2 and TRBJ1-1; 8 nucleotides match TRBD1. CDR1 is SGHTA, CDR2 FQGNSA, per germline. The CDR3 covers 14 residues. V lost 3 bases to trimming and J lost 4 bases; unmatched junction nucleotides: 4. The CDR3 loop is CASSFQGAGTEAFF. The DNA of the CDR3 is TGTGCCAGCAGCTTCCAGGGGGCGGGCACTGAAGCTTTCTTT.

This rearrangement joins TRBV27 to TRBJ2-7; the D is unclear. CDR3 size: 13 residues. Trimming removed 8 bases from V and 0 bases from J, with 11 bases in between. In germline, CDR1 is MNHEY, CDR2 SMNVEV (reference sequence). The CDR3 sequence is CASRSWTSYEQYF. The CDR3 DNA sequence: TGTGCCAGCCGAAGTTGGACCTCCTACGAGCAGTACTTC.

This chain joins TRBV5-8 and TRBJ2-1; TRBD2 matches 7 bases. The junction had 15 bases not matched to a gene; V was cut back by 0 bases and J by 6 bases. The CDR3 is 18 residues long. Germline lookup yields CDR1 SGHTS and CDR2 YDEGEE. The CDR3 DNA is TGTGCCAGCAGCTTGGACGGGGCTAGCGGACTCCCGGTCAATGAGCAGTTCTTC. Its protein product is CASSLDGASGLPVNEQFF.

The chain combines TRBV5-4 with TRBJ2-6; perhaps D is TRBD1 or TRBD2 (5 bases each). V was clipped by 4 bases and J by 0 bases, with 20 bases between them. CDR3 length: 19 amino acids. In germline, CDR1 is SGHNT, CDR2 YYREEE (reference sequence). This chain's CDR3 is CASSGRHGAPYSGANVLTF. The CDR3 DNA reads as TGTGCCAGCAGCGGAAGACACGGGGCCCCCTACTCTGGGGCCAACGTCCTGACTTTC.

This chain connects TRBV6-5 to TRBJ2-2; D is unresolved. The germline V gene has CDR1 MNHEY and CDR2 SVGAGI. V was clipped by 9 bases and J by 7 bases, with 9 bases between them. The CDR3 loop spans 11 amino acids. CDR3 DNA sequence: TGTGCCAGTAGGACGGTCGGGGAGCTGTTTTTT. Its translation: CASRTVGELFF.

As regards this clone: Its ends do not fully match the called genes, so a read error is possible. The rearrangement links TRBV6-4 to TRBJ2-7, with 15 nucleotides matching TRBD2. The CDR3 has 14 amino acids. Looked up from germline, CDR1 is MRHNA and CDR2 is SNTAGT. The CDR3 DNA is TGTGCCAGCATTACAGCCGAGGGACTAGCGGGAGGCTTATGG. This codes for CASITAEGLAGGLW.

The chain has TRBV28 and TRBJ2-7; the match to TRBD1 covers 8 bases. The germline gives CDR1 MDHEN, CDR2 SYDVKM. This CDR3 contains 14 residues. The ends lost 4 bases at V and 5 bases at J; junction bases unmatched: 7. In DNA form, the CDR3 reads TGTGCCAGCAGTTCCTTGGACAGGGCGAACGAGCAGTACTTC. Amino acids: CASSSLDRANEQYF.

This rearrangement joins TRBV7-2 to TRBJ2-3, with D perhaps TRBD2 (5 bases). Trimming stripped 0 bases from V and 1 base from J, with 11 bases between. Germline V gene sequence: CDR1 SGHTA, CDR2 FQGNSA. This CDR3 contains 16 residues. The CDR3 region has the DNA TGTGCCAGCAGCTTAGCCCTAGCTAAAGGCACAGATACGCAGTATTTT. Protein: CASSLALAKGTDTQYF.

The chain recombines TRBV28 with TRBJ2-1; TRBD2 agrees at 8 bases. Trimming cost V 6 bases and J 5 bases; bases outside gene matches: 9. The CDR3 loop spans 15 amino acids. Germline V gene lookup returns CDR1 MDHEN and CDR2 SYDVKM. The CDR3: CASSHLAGANNEQFF. In nucleotides, the CDR3 is TGTGCCAGCAGCCACCTAGCGGGCGCTAACAATGAGCAGTTCTTC.

This chain uses TRBV18 with TRBJ2-5, with D possibly being TRBD2 (5 bases). The CDR3 runs 15 residues. CDR1 and CDR2 (germline): KGHSH, LQKENI. V was clipped by 5 bases and J by 0 bases, with 13 bases between them. The CDR3, as DNA: TGTGCCAGCTCAAGCTTCACGGGATACCAAGAGACCCAGTACTTC. Translated: CASSSFTGYQETQYF.

The rearrangement joins TRBV9 to TRBJ2-3, with D perhaps TRBD2 (5 bases). Looked up from germline, CDR1 is SGDLS and CDR2 is YYNGEE. The V gene lost 0 bases and the J gene lost 3 bases, with 17 bases spanning the gap. CDR3 size: 17 residues. The DNA for the CDR3 is TGTGCCAGCAGCGTAGCCGGGCGGGCCATGGGAACAGATACGCAGTATTTT. This encodes CASSVAGRAMGTDTQYF.

The CDR3 loop reads CASSIDGTGPLREQYF. CDR3 nucleotides: TGTGCCAGTAGTATTGATGGGACAGGGCCTTTGAGGGAGCAGTACTTC. This chain links TRBV19 with TRBJ2-7, with 9 bases fitting TRBD1. Trimming cost V 3 bases and J 7 bases; bases outside gene matches: 13. From germline, CDR1 is LNHDA and CDR2 SQIVND (reference sequence). The CDR3 is 16 residues long.

This clone was detected only once. The chain uses TRBV7-2 and TRBJ1-2; D perhaps matches TRBD1 (5 bases). The CDR3 has 13 amino acids. V was clipped by 5 bases and J by 7 bases, with 14 bases between them. Germline V gives CDR1 SGHTA, CDR2 FQGNSA. The CDR3 protein is CASSSGGNGGYTF. CDR3 coding DNA: TGTGCCAGCAGCAGTGGGGGGAATGGTGGCTACACCTTC.

The chain uses TRBV9 and TRBJ2-1; 10 bases are a match to TRBD2. Germline CDR1 reads SGDLS; CDR2 reads YYNGEE. The CDR3 totals 14 residues. With 4 bases clipped from V and 7 bases from J, the junction kept 5 bases outside the gene matches. CDR3 nucleotide sequence: TGTGCCAGCAGCCCGGGACTAGCGTTGAATGAGCAGTTCTTC. It is translated as CASSPGLALNEQFF. The full variable domain, its missing parts supplied by reference TRBV9 and TRBJ2-1, is DSGVTQTPKHLITATGQRVTLRCSPRSGDLSVYWYQQSLDQGLQFLIQYYNGEERAKGNILERFSAQQFPDLHSELNLSSLELGDSALYFCASSPGLALNEQFFGPGTRLTVL.

The V call is TRBV18, the J call TRBJ2-7, with 8 bases fitting TRBD1. Germline values: CDR1 KGHSH, CDR2 LQKENI. The V gene end was trimmed by 5 bases and the J gene end by 7 bases; junction bases not matched to a gene: 4. This CDR3 is built from 12 residues. The DNA for the CDR3 is TGTGCCAGCTCAACGGGACAGGATGAGCAGTACTTC. Translated: CASSTGQDEQYF.